The 23 T cell receptor beta chains below were found in one sample sequenced in a study of T cell responses to AZD1222 COVID-19 vaccine. Some clones are missing from TCRdb's copy, which holds only in-frame ones; the method was immunoSEQ multiplex PCR. This table has tens of thousands of clones, approximately 85% appearing once. The material sequenced was peripheral blood, taken 28 days after the second AZD1222 dose. All receptors derive from an adult who received the AZD1222 COVID-19 vaccine.

The count of this clone is one. This chain connects TRBV5-1 to TRBJ2-1; D gene unclear. V lost 3 bases and J 2 bases, leaving 12 bases between the germline ends. CDR1 is SGHRS and CDR2 is YFSETQ in the germline V gene. The CDR3 contains 15 residues. CDR3 residues: CASSSGGRPYNEQFF. CDR3 nucleotide sequence: TGCGCCAGCAGCTCGGGCGGCAGACCCTACAATGAGCAGTTCTTC.

This rearrangement joins TRBV29-1 to TRBJ2-5; D is possibly TRBD1 (6 bases). The CDR3 totals 11 residues. The ends were cut back, 7 bases at V and 3 bases at J, with 9 bases in the middle. Germline V gene data show CDR1 as SQVTM and CDR2 as ANQGSEA. CDR3 loop: CSGGTKETQYF. The CDR3 region has the DNA TGCAGCGGGGGGACAAAAGAGACCCAGTACTTC.

This sequence joins TRBV18 and TRBJ2-7, with D tentatively TRBD1 (5 bases). The CDR3 totals 14 residues. V lost 3 bases to trimming and J lost 0 bases, with 9 bases between them. Germline assignment: CDR1 KGHSH and CDR2 LQKENI. Here the CDR3 reads CASSPTDSSYEQYF. CDR3 in DNA: TGTGCCAGCTCACCTACTGACAGCTCCTACGAGCAGTACTTC.

The chain couples TRBV11-2 to TRBJ2-3; TRBD2 matches at 7 bases. In germline, CDR1 is SGHAT, CDR2 FQNNGV. The CDR3 covers 13 residues. V was pared by 8 bases and J by 3 bases, with 5 bases of the junction left unmatched. Here the CDR3 DNA reads TGTGCCAGCGCCCGGGGGGTTACAGATACGCAGTATTTT. Its protein is CASARGVTDTQYF. The whole variable domain, filled in from reference TRBV11-2 and TRBJ2-3, reads EAGVAQSPRYKIIEKRQSVAFWCNPISGHATLYWYQQILGQGPKLLIQFQNNGVVDDSQLPKDRFSAERLKGVDSTLKIQPAKLEDSAVYLCASARGVTDTQYFGPGTRLTVL.

V is TRBV7-8 and J is TRBJ1-6; no firm D call. The CDR3 contains 12 residues. V was clipped by 5 bases and J by 9 bases, with 8 bases between them. Germline values: CDR1 SGHVS, CDR2 FQNEAQ. CDR3 sequence (DNA): TGTGCCAGCAGCGTCCGGGTTTCACCCCTCCACTTT. Translation gives CASSVRVSPLHF.

This clone appeared once. The genes are TRBV20-1 and TRBJ1-1; D is unresolved. V was trimmed by 4 bases and J by 7 bases, leaving 10 bases between them. Germline loops: CDR1 DFQATT, CDR2 SNEGSKA (reference sequence). The CDR3 contains 11 residues. This chain's CDR3 is CSAKRLSEAFF. CDR3 bases: TGCAGTGCTAAAAGACTCAGTGAAGCTTTCTTT.

The chain combines TRBV27 with TRBJ2-7, with D possibly matching TRBD2 (5 bases). The CDR3 is 13 amino acids. V was shortened by 5 bases and J by 7 bases, with 15 bases between the two germline ends. The V gene's germline CDR1 is MNHEY and CDR2 SMNVEV (reference sequence). CDR3 loop: CASSPDRSGEQYF. The CDR3 bases are TGTGCCAGCAGTCCCGACCGCTCGGGAGAGCAGTACTTC.

This rearrangement joins TRBV28 to TRBJ2-1; D is unresolved. The CDR3 consists of 15 residues. V lost 3 bases and J 0 bases, leaving 9 bases between the germline ends. Germline CDR1 and CDR2: MDHEN and SYDVKM. This CDR3 is CASSLQQHSYNEQFF. CDR3 nucleotide sequence: TGTGCCAGCAGTTTGCAACAGCACTCCTACAATGAGCAGTTCTTC.

This clone was detected once. The chain is built from TRBV20-1 and TRBJ2-1; D gene ambiguous. The length of the CDR3 is 10 residues. The germline V and J ends were trimmed by 8 bases and 9 bases, with 11 bases remaining between them. Per germline, CDR1 DFQATT and CDR2 SNEGSKA (reference sequence). The CDR3 loop is CSFLAIEQFF. DNA for the CDR3: TGCAGTTTTCTCGCCATTGAGCAGTTCTTC.

This clone has only one observation. This sequence joins TRBV14 and TRBJ1-4; no clear D. The CDR3 is made up of 14 amino acids. The ends were cut back, 0 bases at V and 4 bases at J, with 6 bases in the middle. From germline, CDR1 is SGHDN and CDR2 FVKESK. In nucleotides, the CDR3 is TGTGCCAGCAGCCAAGATCGTGGTAATGAAAAACTGTTTTTT. Amino acid sequence: CASSQDRGNEKLFF.

The chain is built from TRBV4-2 and TRBJ2-4; weak D call: TRBD1 (5 bases). This CDR3 comprises 13 residues. In germline, CDR1 is LGHNA, CDR2 YNFKEQ. Deletions cut 5 bases from V and 9 bases from J, with 14 bases between. CDR3 bases: TGTGCCAGCAGCATGGCAAGCCAGGGCATTCAGTACTTC. Translating gives CASSMASQGIQYF.

The rearrangement joins TRBV4-2 to TRBJ1-4, with 7 bases matching TRBD1. V shed 2 bases, J shed 3 bases, and the junction held 3 bases outside the gene matches. The CDR3 sequence is 15 residues long. CDR1 LGHNA and CDR2 YNFKEQ come from the germline V gene. The CDR3 loop is CASSQPGQPNEKLFF. CDR3 DNA: TGTGCCAGCAGCCAACCGGGACAGCCTAATGAAAAACTGTTTTTT.

The rearrangement links TRBV4-2 to TRBJ1-6, with 8 bases aligning to TRBD1. V was clipped by 4 bases and J by 8 bases; unmatched bases: 10. Per the germline V gene, CDR1 is LGHNA and CDR2 is YNFKEQ. The CDR3 spans 16 residues. CDR3 DNA sequence: TGTGCCAGCAGCCTAGAGGGGACAGGACCGCATTCACCCCTCCACTTT. This translates into CASSLEGTGPHSPLHF.

This clone was seen once. The V call is TRBV18, the J call TRBJ2-3; D gene unclear. The CDR3 extends over 16 amino acids. Germline V CDR1 and CDR2: KGHSH, LQKENI. V was trimmed by 6 bases and J by 5 bases, leaving 21 bases between them. The CDR3 is CASSSRPVEVLDTQYF. The CDR3 region has the DNA TGTGCCAGCTCTTCCCGGCCCGTCGAGGTTTTAGATACGCAGTATTTT.

V is TRBV5-1 and J is TRBJ2-7, with 11 bases lining up with TRBD2. There are 15 residues in the CDR3. The trim removed 2 bases at V and 3 bases at J, leaving 4 bases unmatched. Germline V lookup: CDR1 SGHRS, CDR2 YFSETQ. CDR3 sequence reads: CASSFTGTSGYEQYF. The CDR3 DNA follows: TGCGCCAGCAGCTTTACCGGGACTAGCGGCTACGAGCAGTACTTC.

The chain employs TRBV18 and TRBJ2-6; D remains unclear. The CDR3 runs 13 residues. Trimming left V 9 bases short and J 0 bases short, with 6 bases between. Germline V gene lookup returns CDR1 KGHSH and CDR2 LQKENI. The CDR3 DNA is TGTGCCAGTTCCAGCTCTGGGGCCAACGTCCTGACTTTC. Residues: CASSSSGANVLTF.

This clone occurred once. The chain couples TRBV19 to TRBJ2-7; a weak D match, TRBD2 (7 bases). The CDR3 has 16 amino acids. Germline CDR1 LNHDA, CDR2 SQIVND (reference sequence). V lost 5 bases and J lost 3, with 20 bases in between. CDR3 sequence reads: CASSPRGASGGYEQYF. As DNA, the CDR3 is TGTGCCAGTAGTCCCCGGGGGGCCAGCGGTGGCTACGAGCAGTACTTC. Looking up the rest from reference TRBV19 and TRBJ2-7 gives the full variable domain: DGGITQSPKYLFRKEGQNVTLSCEQNLNHDAMYWYRQDPGQGLRLIYYSQIVNDFQKGDIAEGYSVSREKKESFPLTVTSAQKNPTAFYLCASSPRGASGGYEQYFGPGTRLTVT.

This clone came up once. J is TRBJ2-6 and V is TRBV5-1; 9 nucleotides agree with TRBD1. Germline V lookup: CDR1 SGHRS, CDR2 YFSETQ. V gave up 4 bases and J gave up 0 bases; unmatched junction bases: 5. The CDR3 is made up of 17 amino acids. The CDR3 reads CASSGGQGSSGANVLTF. The CDR3 nucleotides are TGCGCCAGCAGCGGGGGACAGGGAAGCTCTGGGGCCAACGTCCTGACTTTC.

Notes on this clone: Other DNA sequences in this sample translate to the same CDR3. The J gene is TRBJ2-3, the V gene TRBV4-1; possibly TRBD1 for D (6 bases). Germline CDR1 reads MGHRA; CDR2 reads YSYEKL. This CDR3 region has 12 residues. V lost 3 bases and J 9 bases, leaving 10 bases between the germline ends. The CDR3 loop is CASSQTGDTQYF. For the CDR3, the DNA is TGCGCCAGCAGCCAGACAGGAGACACGCAGTATTTT.

V usage is TRBV3-1 (or the pseudogene TRBV3-2) and J usage is TRBJ2-5; 7 bases are shared with TRBD2. Germline CDR1 is LGHDT and CDR2 is YNNKEL (reference sequence). Unmatched junction bases numbered 7, after V lost 0 bases and J lost 0 bases. The CDR3 spans 17 residues. CDR3 DNA sequence: TGTGCCAGCAGCCAAGATAGCCCTAGCGGTCACCAAGAGACCCAGTACTTC. Translating it yields CASSQDSPSGHQETQYF.

Details on this clone: Other DNA sequences of this sample code for an identical CDR3. The rearrangement joins TRBV28 to TRBJ1-5; the D is unclear. Germline loops: CDR1 MDHEN, CDR2 SYDVKM. V lost 2 bases and J lost 0, with 5 bases in between. CDR3 size: 14 residues. The CDR3 DNA follows: TGTGCCAGCAGTTTAGTATATAGCAATCAGCCCCAGCATTTT. Translating gives CASSLVYSNQPQHF.

This clone was recorded a few times. V usage is TRBV15 and J usage is TRBJ1-3; no clear D gene. Germline assignment: CDR1 LNHNV and CDR2 YYDKDF (reference sequence). V lost 0 bases, J lost 0 bases, and 9 bases lay in between. This CDR3 is 16 amino acids long. The CDR3 bases are TGTGCCACCAGCAGAGATGGGATATACTCTGGAAACACCATATATTTT. This gives the protein CATSRDGIYSGNTIYF.

The V and J genes are TRBV5-6 and TRBJ2-2; the match to TRBD1 covers 8 bases. The junction had 9 bases not matched to a gene; V was cut back by 4 bases and J by 4 bases. The V gene's germline CDR1 is SGHDT and CDR2 YYEEEE. The CDR3 has 16 amino acids. The CDR3 spells CASSRTDRDGTGELFF. The CDR3 coding sequence is TGTGCCAGCAGCCGTACGGACAGGGATGGCACCGGGGAGCTGTTTTTT.